The 16 T cell receptor beta chains given below trace back to one sample, sequenced in a study of blood T cell repertoires in COVID-19. The data were produced by immunoSEQ multiplex PCR, yet TCRdb's version contains in-frame clones alone and is incomplete. Of about 200,000 clones listed, roughly 90% are singletons. Specimen: peripheral blood. The receptors were sampled from a man between 18 and 35 years old with active or convalescent COVID-19.

The chain joins TRBV7-9 to TRBJ1-2, with D unresolved. With 2 bases removed from V and 11 bases from J, the gap between germline ends came to 12 bases. There are 12 residues in the CDR3. Germline V gene data show CDR1 as SEHNR and CDR2 as FQNEAQ (reference sequence). In nucleotides, the CDR3 is TGTGCCAGCAGCTTAAGCGCTACCTGGTACACCTTC. Its translation: CASSLSATWYTF. The full variable domain, with the rest looked up from reference TRBV7-9 and TRBJ1-2, is DTGVSQNPRHKITKRGQNVTFRCDPISEHNRLYWYRQTLGQGPEFLTYFQNEAQLEKSRLLSDRFSAERPKGSFSTLEIQRTEQGDSAMYLCASSLSATWYTFGSGTRLTVV.

J is TRBJ2-5 and V is TRBV6-5; D possibly corresponds to TRBD1 (6 bases). The CDR3 runs to 15 residues. The V end was cut by 5 bases, the J end by 4 bases, with 17 bases between. Germline V CDR1 and CDR2: MNHEY, SVGAGI. The CDR3 loop reads CASSRIRGLRETQYF. CDR3 DNA sequence: TGTGCCAGCAGTCGAATCAGGGGTTTGAGAGAGACCCAGTACTTC.

The J gene is TRBJ2-1, the V gene TRBV5-8; the D gene is possibly TRBD2 (5 bases). This CDR3 is built from 15 residues. V was pared by 4 bases and J by 4 bases, with 15 bases between. Germline V gene lookup returns CDR1 SGHTS and CDR2 YDEGEE. The CDR3 reads CASSPYGRGYNEQFF. The CDR3 DNA is TGTGCCAGCAGCCCCTACGGACGGGGTTACAATGAGCAGTTCTTC.

This clone showed up just once. The chain is built from TRBV5-1 and TRBJ2-3, with 10 bases identical to TRBD2. Germline V lookup: CDR1 SGHRS, CDR2 YFSETQ. Germline trimming cut 0 bases from V and 1 base from J; bases unmatched to any gene: 11. The CDR3 is 19 amino acids. The CDR3, as DNA: TGCGCCAGCAGCTTGGCATCGTGGGGGCTAGCGGGAGGCACAGATACGCAGTATTTT. Amino acids: CASSLASWGLAGGTDTQYF. Filled out from reference TRBV5-1 and TRBJ2-3, the complete variable domain reads KAGVTQTPRYLIKTRGQQVTLSCSPISGHRSVSWYQQTPGQGLQFLFEYFSETQRNKGNFPGRFSGRQFSNSRSEMNVSTLELGDSALYLCASSLASWGLAGGTDTQYFGPGTRLTVL.

The V and J genes are TRBV27 and TRBJ1-5, with 7 bases aligning to TRBD1. Germline V gives CDR1 MNHEY, CDR2 SMNVEV (reference sequence). The CDR3 totals 13 residues. V was clipped by 5 bases and J by 5 bases; unmatched bases: 3. This CDR3 reads CASSTDRDQPQHF. The CDR3 coding sequence is TGTGCCAGCAGTACCGACAGGGATCAGCCCCAGCATTTT.

This clone was observed a single time. V gene TRBV4-3 combines with J gene TRBJ2-3, with TRBD2 matching over 7 bases. V gave up 0 bases and J gave up 4 bases; unmatched junction bases: 10. Germline V gene data show CDR1 as LGHNA and CDR2 as YSLEER. This CDR3 is built from 17 residues. The CDR3: CASSQEGRGSTSDTQYF. Written as DNA, the CDR3 is TGCGCCAGCAGCCAAGAGGGGCGGGGGTCCACTTCAGATACGCAGTATTTT.

The rearrangement joins TRBV24-1 to TRBJ2-7, with a tentative D call TRBD1 (5 bases). Germline CDR1 is KGHDR and CDR2 is SFDVKD. V dropped 1 base and J dropped 3 bases, with 12 bases sitting between them. There are 15 residues in the CDR3. In DNA, the CDR3 is TGTGCCACCAGTGATTTCGGCCAGGGTGGCTACGAGCAGTACTTC. Its translation is CATSDFGQGGYEQYF.

The rearrangement joins TRBV9 to TRBJ2-1, with 7 bases matching TRBD2. Germline V gene lookup returns CDR1 SGDLS and CDR2 YYNGEE. The CDR3 length is 13 residues. The V segment lost 3 bases and the J segment 10 bases; nucleotides outside the gene matches: 7. CDR3: CASSERSGKEQFF. CDR3 nucleotide sequence: TGTGCCAGCAGCGAGAGAAGCGGGAAAGAGCAGTTCTTC. The complete variable domain, with remaining parts taken from reference TRBV9 and TRBJ2-1, reads DSGVTQTPKHLITATGQRVTLRCSPRSGDLSVYWYQQSLDQGLQFLIQYYNGEERAKGNILERFSAQQFPDLHSELNLSSLELGDSALYFCASSERSGKEQFFGPGTRLTVL.

J is TRBJ1-5 and V is TRBV24-1; the D is unclear. V was trimmed by 4 bases and J by 2 bases, leaving 17 bases between them. This CDR3 region has 17 residues. The germline gives CDR1 KGHDR, CDR2 SFDVKD. DNA of the CDR3: TGTGCCACCAGTGAGAGACACGAAAAACCCCGCAATCAGCCCCAGCATTTT. Encoded protein: CATSERHEKPRNQPQHF.

The V call is TRBV10-3, the J call TRBJ2-1; the match to TRBD2 covers 7 bases. The length of the CDR3 is 13 residues. V trimming: 8 bases; J trimming: 2 bases; junction bases outside the gene matches: 3. Germline-derived CDR1 and CDR2 are ENHRY and SYGVKD. CDR3 in DNA: TGTGCCATCGGGGGGACTACCTACAATGAGCAGTTCTTC. Translated, it gives CAIGGTTYNEQFF.

The gene calls are TRBV7-2 and TRBJ1-4, with TRBD1 matching over 7 bases. The germline V gene has CDR1 SGHTA and CDR2 FQGNSA. The V and J ends lost 5 bases and 0 bases, in that order; junction bases with no gene match: 6. This CDR3 region has 16 residues. CDR3 region: CASSLRQGATNEKLFF. CDR3 nucleotides: TGTGCCAGCAGCCTCAGACAGGGAGCAACTAATGAAAAACTGTTTTTT. Full variable domain (missing parts from reference TRBV7-2 and TRBJ1-4): GAGVSQSPSNKVTEKGKDVELRCDPISGHTALYWYRQSLGQGLEFLIYFQGNSAPDKSGLPSDRFSAERTGGSVSTLTIQRTQQEDSAVYLCASSLRQGATNEKLFFGSGTQLSVL.

The chain uses TRBV3-1 (or the pseudogene TRBV3-2) and TRBJ1-2, with D perhaps TRBD1 (6 bases). The germline gives CDR1 LGHDT, CDR2 YNNKEL (reference sequence). Deletions cut 0 bases from V and 4 bases from J, with 12 bases between. The CDR3 runs to 15 residues. Written as DNA, the CDR3 is TGTGCCAGCAGCCAAGATCGCGCCAGGGGCTATGGCTACACCTTC. It encodes CASSQDRARGYGYTF.

The V call is TRBV11-2, the J call TRBJ2-5, with 7 bases fitting TRBD1. The V segment lost 4 bases and the J segment 5 bases; nucleotides outside the gene matches: 7. Germline CDR1 and CDR2: SGHAT and FQNNGV. This CDR3 is built from 14 residues. The DNA for the CDR3 is TGTGCCAGCAGCTCTGACAGGGCATGGGAGACCCAGTACTTC. Translated: CASSSDRAWETQYF.

This sequence joins TRBV7-9 and TRBJ1-2; 10 positions agree with TRBD1. With 8 bases clipped from V and 4 bases from J, the junction kept 1 base outside the gene matches. The CDR3 covers 12 residues. CDR1 SEHNR and CDR2 FQNEAQ come from the germline V gene (reference sequence). CDR3 residues: CASGQGVYGYTF. The DNA of the CDR3 is TGTGCCAGCGGACAGGGGGTCTATGGCTACACCTTC.

This chain uses TRBV3-1 (or the pseudogene TRBV3-2) with TRBJ2-5; TRBD2 matches at 15 bases. CDR1 is LGHDT and CDR2 is YNNKEL in the germline V gene (reference sequence). Trimming at V came to 2 bases and at J to 3 bases, leaving 7 bases not matched to a gene. This CDR3 contains 18 residues. This CDR3 reads CASSQRGLAGGREETQYF. The CDR3 region has the DNA TGTGCCAGCAGCCAACGGGGACTAGCGGGGGGCCGGGAAGAGACCCAGTACTTC.

The genes are TRBV19 and TRBJ2-6; D perhaps matches TRBD1 (5 bases). CDR1 and CDR2 from the germline V gene are LNHDA and SQIVND (reference sequence). The CDR3 totals 16 residues. Trimming took 2 bases from V and 4 from J, leaving 12 bases between them. This CDR3 reads CASSIIAGSGANVLTF. As DNA, the CDR3 is TGTGCCAGTAGTATAATCGCAGGGTCCGGGGCCAACGTCCTGACTTTC.